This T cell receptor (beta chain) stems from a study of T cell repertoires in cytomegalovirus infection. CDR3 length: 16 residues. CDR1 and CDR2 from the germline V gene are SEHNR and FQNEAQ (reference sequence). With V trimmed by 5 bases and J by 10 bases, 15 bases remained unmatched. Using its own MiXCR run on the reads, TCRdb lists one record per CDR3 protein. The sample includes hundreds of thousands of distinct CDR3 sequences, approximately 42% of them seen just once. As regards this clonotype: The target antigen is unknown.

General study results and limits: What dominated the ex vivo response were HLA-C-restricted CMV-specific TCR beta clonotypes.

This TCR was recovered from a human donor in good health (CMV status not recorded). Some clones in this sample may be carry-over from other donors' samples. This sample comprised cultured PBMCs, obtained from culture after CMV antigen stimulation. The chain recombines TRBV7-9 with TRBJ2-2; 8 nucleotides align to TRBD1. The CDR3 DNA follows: TGTGCCAGCAGCCAACCTGACCAGGGGGCGCTTTCGGAGCTGTTTTTT. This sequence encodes CASSQPDQGALSELFF.